The 8 T cell receptor beta chains reported below all come from one sample, sequenced in a study of control samples from healthy donors and cancer patients. Generated by immunoSEQ multiplex PCR, the TCRdb table keeps only in-frame clones and is missing some. The sample lists about 160,000 clones; 96% were seen once. The sequencing sample was made of blood. The receptors come from a woman aged 30 to 39 in good health.

The chain joins TRBV19 to TRBJ2-3; perhaps D is TRBD1 or TRBD2 (7 bases each). From germline, CDR1 is LNHDA and CDR2 SQIVND (reference sequence). The CDR3 length is 15 residues. Trimming left V 5 bases short and J 2 bases short, with 14 bases between. Here the CDR3 DNA reads TGTGCCAGTAGTGCAGGGGGGGCCGACACAGATACGCAGTATTTT. As protein: CASSAGGADTDTQYF.

Only one count was recorded for this clone. The V call is TRBV6-1, the J call TRBJ1-5, with unresolved D. Trimming removed 0 bases at V and 2 bases at J, with 11 bases between. The length of the CDR3 is 16 residues. CDR1 and CDR2 from the germline V gene are MNHNS and SASEGT. CDR3 sequence (DNA): TGTGCCAGCAGTGAAGCTCCGTTGCGGGGCAATCAGCCCCAGCATTTT. It translates to CASSEAPLRGNQPQHF.

The chain combines TRBV29-1 with TRBJ2-1; 7 bases map to TRBD2. The length of the CDR3 is 14 residues. Germline assignment: CDR1 SQVTM and CDR2 ANQGSEA. The V and J ends lost 4 bases and 8 bases, in that order; junction bases with no gene match: 11. The CDR3 bases are TGCAGCGTTGGAATGGGGGTAGCGGGCGATGAGCAGTTCTTC. It yields the protein CSVGMGVAGDEQFF.

The V gene is TRBV7-9, the J gene TRBJ2-3; no definite D call. Germline CDR1 reads SEHNR; CDR2 reads FQNEAQ (reference sequence). Trimming removed 4 bases from V and 9 bases from J, with 11 bases in between. The CDR3 is 12 amino acids. Here the CDR3 reads CASSSPQSTQYF. As DNA, the CDR3 is TGTGCCAGCAGCTCCCCCCAGAGCACGCAGTATTTT.

This chain connects TRBV18 to TRBJ2-7; TRBD2 agrees at 7 bases. J lost 2 bases, V lost 0 bases, and 4 bases had no gene match. The CDR3 is 15 amino acids. Germline CDR1 and CDR2: KGHSH and LQKENI. The CDR3 reads CASSPPSSGAYEQYF. The CDR3, as DNA: TGTGCCAGCTCACCACCGTCTAGCGGTGCCTACGAGCAGTACTTC.

The chain combines TRBV12-3 or TRBV12-4 with TRBJ2-3; D remains ambiguous. V shed 4 bases and J shed 4 bases, with 9 bases lying between them. The CDR3 has 13 amino acids. DNA of the CDR3: TGTGCCAGCAGTTCTTTTGGCGCAGATACGCAGTATTTT. Translation: CASSSFGADTQYF.

In DNA, the CDR3 is TGCGCCAGCAGCATGGACAGGGGGTCGGGTGAAAAACTGTTTTTT. It translates to CASSMDRGSGEKLFF. This chain joins TRBV5-1 and TRBJ1-4; 10 bases are shared with TRBD1. CDR1 SGHRS and CDR2 YFSETQ come from the germline V gene. The length of the CDR3 is 15 residues. With 4 bases clipped from V and 7 bases from J, the junction kept 7 bases outside the gene matches. The full variable domain, its missing parts supplied by reference TRBV5-1 and TRBJ1-4, is KAGVTQTPRYLIKTRGQQVTLSCSPISGHRSVSWYQQTPGQGLQFLFEYFSETQRNKGNFPGRFSGRQFSNSRSEMNVSTLELGDSALYLCASSMDRGSGEKLFFGSGTQLSVL.

This rearrangement joins TRBV27 to TRBJ2-7; D remains unclear. The CDR3 covers 15 residues. Germline V gives CDR1 MNHEY, CDR2 SMNVEV (reference sequence). V was pared by 2 bases and J by 2 bases, with 13 bases between. Here the CDR3 reads CASSLVVNPPYEQYF. CDR3 nucleotides: TGTGCCAGCAGTTTAGTGGTGAATCCCCCCTACGAGCAGTACTTC.